The clone carrying this T cell receptor beta chain came up a few times. Its matching antigen is unknown. Deletions cut 5 bases from V and 7 bases from J, with 8 bases between. This CDR3 spans 12 amino acids. Looked up from germline, CDR1 is SGHAT and CDR2 is FQNNGV. The data were obtained in a study of beta chain features in type 1 diabetes. Study results and limitations: Type 1 diabetes patients showed a moderate but significant shortening of TCRB CDR3s in all four CD4+ subsets.

The authors reverse transcribed all of the isolated RNA, so sequencing captured expressed TCRB transcripts. The method was immunoSEQ multiplex PCR; TCRdb's version includes in-frame clones alone and lacks a portion of them. The data show 250,000 to 300,000 clones, with more than 13% seen just once and about 0.015% held by the top ten. This receptor was obtained from a man under 40 with type 1 diabetes. This chain joins TRBV11-2 and TRBJ2-2; no clear D. What was sequenced was naive CD4+ T cells from blood. This chain's CDR3 is CASSIGYGELFF. The CDR3 DNA reads TGTGCCAGCAGCATAGGCTACGGGGAGCTGTTTTTT.